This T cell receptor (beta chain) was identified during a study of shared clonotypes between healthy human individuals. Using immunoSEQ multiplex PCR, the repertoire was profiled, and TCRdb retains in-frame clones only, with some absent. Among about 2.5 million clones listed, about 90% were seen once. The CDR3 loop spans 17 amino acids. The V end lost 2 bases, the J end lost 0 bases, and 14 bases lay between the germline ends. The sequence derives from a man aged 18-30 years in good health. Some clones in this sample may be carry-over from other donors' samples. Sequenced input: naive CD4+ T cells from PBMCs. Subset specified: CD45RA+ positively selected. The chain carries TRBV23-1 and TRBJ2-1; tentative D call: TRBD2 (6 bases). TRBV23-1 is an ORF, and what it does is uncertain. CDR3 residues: CASSQPSGYHSYNEQFF. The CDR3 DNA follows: TGCGCCAGCAGTCAACCGAGCGGGTACCACTCCTACAATGAGCAGTTCTTC.